This T cell receptor beta chain emerged from a study of cytomegalovirus exposure and HLA in healthy donors. A multiplex PCR was run with 60 Vbeta primers and 13 Jbeta primers. Generated by immunoSEQ multiplex PCR, the TCRdb table keeps only in-frame clones and is missing some. The profile shows 200,000 or so clones, about 86% of them singletons. The CDR3 consists of 15 residues. Germline V gene lookup returns CDR1 SGHAT and CDR2 FQNNGV. V lost 6 bases, J lost 5 bases, and 10 bases stayed unmatched. The TCR comes from a young woman in good health and CMV-seropositive. The chain links TRBV11-2 to TRBJ1-2; 9 bases align to TRBD1. Specimen: PBMCs. The CDR3 sequence: CASSQATGGLYGYTF. Written as DNA, the CDR3 is TGTGCCAGCAGTCAAGCGACAGGGGGACTATATGGCTACACCTTC.